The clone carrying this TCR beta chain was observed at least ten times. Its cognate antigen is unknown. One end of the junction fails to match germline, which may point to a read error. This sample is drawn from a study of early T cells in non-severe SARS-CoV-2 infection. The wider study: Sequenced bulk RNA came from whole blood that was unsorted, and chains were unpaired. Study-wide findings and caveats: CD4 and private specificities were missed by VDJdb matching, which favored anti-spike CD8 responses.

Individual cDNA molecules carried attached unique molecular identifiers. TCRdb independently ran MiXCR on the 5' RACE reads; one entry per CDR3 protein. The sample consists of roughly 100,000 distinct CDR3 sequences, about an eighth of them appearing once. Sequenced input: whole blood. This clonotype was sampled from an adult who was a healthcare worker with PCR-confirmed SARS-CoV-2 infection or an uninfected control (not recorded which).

The CDR3 DNA reads as TGCGCCAGCAGTGAGAAAGCTAGCGGGCGGCATTTC. Amino acids: CASSEKASGRHF. This chain joins TRBV10-2 and TRBJ2-4, with TRBD2 matching over 8 bases. The germline V gene encodes CDR1 WSHSY and CDR2 SAAADI. This CDR3 comprises 12 residues.